This TCR beta chain was found in a study of blood T cell repertoires in COVID-19. Study as a whole: Whether acute or convalescent, the COVID-19 samples came from the United States, Italy and Spain.

There are 16 residues in the CDR3. V shed 7 bases, J shed 5 bases, and the junction held 13 bases outside the gene matches. Germline assignment: CDR1 LGHDT and CDR2 YNNKEL (reference sequence). Data came from immunoSEQ multiplex PCR; TCRdb stores just in-frame clones and leaves some out. The data contain around 150,000 clones, around 84% of them singletons. The V and J genes are TRBV3-1 (or the pseudogene TRBV3-2) and TRBJ2-5, with TRBD2 matching over 10 bases. This sequence originates from a man between 50 and 59 years old who had recovered from COVID-19. Sample: PBMCs or T cells enriched from blood (not recorded which). CDR3 amino acids: CASTPGSGGAGETQYF. In DNA form, the CDR3 reads TGTGCCAGCACCCCAGGGAGCGGGGGGGCCGGGGAGACCCAGTACTTC.